Given below is one T cell receptor (beta chain) in context. The antigen this receptor binds is unknown. No much larger clone is present one base from it, and per-base qualities are unavailable. The data stem from a study of technical replicates of blood from several donors (dated by TCRdb to the late 2010s). Receptor libraries were prepared by the immunoSEQ multiplex PCR assay. Entries here come from immuneACCESS through TCRdb and include only in-frame sequences with V and J called. Some clones fail to appear in such tables; in the studies checked, an unresolved V gene covers under half of the shortfall, and the cause of the remainder is unknown. The sample profile shows fewer than 90,000 clones; 94% of them were found once. The ten largest make up under 0.5% of the sample. The germline V gene sets CDR1 to SGHRS and CDR2 to YFSETQ. V is pared back by 4 bases and J by 14 bases, with 16 bases lying between the germline termini. From the cysteine up to the phenylalanine, the CDR3 has a length of 12 residues. This entry keeps only the CDR3 DNA: 36 bases, framed from base 1.

The chain employs TRBV5-1 and TRBJ2-1; tentative D gene TRBD2, with 6 bases matching. The clonotype was recovered from a human donor in good health. The sequenced sample was T cells isolated from PBMCs. The CDR3 has the sequence CASSPTGTAKFF. The nucleotide sequence reads TGCGCCAGCAGCCCAACCGGGACTGCTAAGTTCTTC. The CDR3, completed at both ends by the reference TRBV5-1 and TRBJ2-1 genes, gives the full variable domain KAGVTQTPRYLIKTRGQQVTLSCSPISGHRSVSWYQQTPGQGLQFLFEYFSETQRNKGNFPGRFSGRQFSNSRSEMNVSTLELGDSALYLCASSPTGTAKFFGPGTRLTVL.